This TCR beta chain was captured in a study of blood T cell repertoires in COVID-19. The method was immunoSEQ multiplex PCR; TCRdb's version includes in-frame clones alone and lacks a portion of them. The repertoire holds roughly 160,000 clones, with approximately 80% as singletons. Trimming at V came to 4 bases and at J to 3 bases, leaving 19 bases not matched to a gene. The CDR3 loop spans 21 amino acids. CDR1 is SNHLY, CDR2 FYNNEI, per germline. Specimen: PBMCs or T cells enriched from blood (not recorded which). The chain combines TRBV2 with TRBJ2-7; 15 bases match TRBD2. The TCR comes from a woman in her sixties who had recovered from COVID-19. CDR3 nucleotides: TGTGCCAGCAGTGTGGCACGTCAAGGCGGGACTAGCGGGGGGTCTCTCTACGAGCAGTACTTC. It encodes CASSVARQGGTSGGSLYEQYF.